These 23 T cell receptor beta chains were all obtained from the same sample, sequenced in a study of Ad26.COV2.S vaccination and SARS-CoV-2 variants. Only in-frame clones appear in the TCRdb table, and some are missing; sequencing was by immunoSEQ multiplex PCR. The data contain some 400,000 clones, 75% to 90% of them singletons. The treatment denotes: roughly 20 received Ad26.COV2.S at low or high dose, single or two shots; roughly five received placebo; per-sample allocation not given. Sampling occurred on day 63 after the first vaccine or placebo injection. The sequencing used peripheral blood, collected in a trial of Ad26.COV2.S vaccine versus placebo. Receptor source: a person aged 18-65 years who received the Ad26.COV2.S COVID-19 vaccine or a placebo.

This clone was seen just once. The rearrangement joins TRBV9 to TRBJ2-1, with 8 bases that match TRBD2. V lost 1 base and J lost 5; bases outside the gene matches: 2. This CDR3 has 14 residues. The V gene's germline CDR1 is SGDLS and CDR2 YYNGEE. The CDR3 DNA reads as TGTGCCAGCAGCGTACTAGCGGGTGACAATGAGCAGTTCTTC. This encodes CASSVLAGDNEQFF.

The V call is TRBV6-6, the J call TRBJ2-5; D unresolved. Germline assignment: CDR1 MNHNY and CDR2 SVGAGI (reference sequence). Trimming left V 0 bases short and J 4 bases short, with 9 bases between. The CDR3 loop spans 14 amino acids. Here the CDR3 DNA reads TGTGCCAGCAGTTACTCGCAAAATCTAGAGACCCAGTACTTC. The encoded protein is CASSYSQNLETQYF.

This rearrangement joins TRBV4-1 to TRBJ1-3; D is uncertain. Germline V gene lookup returns CDR1 MGHRA and CDR2 YSYEKL. This CDR3 has 15 residues. V was clipped by 0 bases and J by 2 bases, with 8 bases between them. The CDR3 DNA sequence: TGCGCCAGCAGCCAAGATTGGGGTGCTGGAAACACCATATATTTT. It codes for CASSQDWGAGNTIYF.

The chain couples TRBV19 to TRBJ2-7, with 12 bases that match TRBD2. CDR3 length: 16 amino acids. Germline V lookup: CDR1 LNHDA, CDR2 SQIVND (reference sequence). The trim removed 3 bases at V and 2 bases at J, leaving 5 bases unmatched. CDR3 protein: CASSIGLAGLAYEQYF. The CDR3, as DNA: TGTGCCAGTAGTATCGGACTAGCGGGACTCGCCTACGAGCAGTACTTC.

This clone occurred once. The J gene is TRBJ2-3, the V gene TRBV29-1, with D perhaps TRBD1 or TRBD2 (5 bases each). Per germline, CDR1 SQVTM and CDR2 ANQGSEA. This CDR3 has 12 residues. V was pared by 7 bases and J by 9 bases, with 17 bases between. CDR3 sequence reads: CSAPGAPGTQYF. The CDR3 coding sequence is TGCAGCGCCCCTGGGGCCCCGGGAACGCAGTATTTT.

V gene TRBV5-1 combines with J gene TRBJ2-5, with 7 nucleotides matching TRBD2. J gave up 1 base and V 0 bases, and 6 bases lay outside the gene matches. The CDR3 is made up of 16 amino acids. Germline V lookup: CDR1 SGHRS, CDR2 YFSETQ. The CDR3 bases are TGCGCCAGCAGCTTGGGCCCCACTAGCGCCCAAGAGACCCAGTACTTC. Translating gives CASSLGPTSAQETQYF.

This clone has a single count. The rearrangement links TRBV6-1 to TRBJ2-7; D is unclear. The CDR3 has 16 amino acids. V lost 0 bases and J lost 4, with 16 bases in between. CDR1 and CDR2 from the germline V gene are MNHNS and SASEGT. CDR3 DNA sequence: TGTGCCAGCAGTGAAGCGGTGGTCTTGGTCCAATACGAGCAGTACTTC. Translating it yields CASSEAVVLVQYEQYF.

The chain uses TRBV5-5 and TRBJ1-2, with TRBD1 matching over 7 bases. In germline, CDR1 is SGHKS, CDR2 YYEKEE (reference sequence). The CDR3 runs to 15 residues. V shed 3 bases and J 3 bases; nucleotides not matched to a gene: 8. The CDR3 is CASSYRQGVDYGYTF. CDR3 bases: TGTGCCAGCAGCTACCGACAGGGAGTGGACTATGGCTACACCTTC.

V and J are TRBV10-3 and TRBJ2-5, with 7 bases that match TRBD2. Germline lookup yields CDR1 ENHRY and CDR2 SYGVKD. The CDR3 length is 12 residues. Trimming removed 9 bases from V and 5 bases from J; junction bases left unmatched: 6. The CDR3 loop reads CAIGLGLETQYF. As DNA, the CDR3 is TGTGCCATTGGACTAGGACTTGAGACCCAGTACTTC.

V and J are TRBV20-1 and TRBJ1-5; D is unclear. Germline V lookup: CDR1 DFQATT, CDR2 SNEGSKA (reference sequence). Trimming stripped 6 bases from V and 3 bases from J, with 18 bases between. The CDR3 consists of 15 residues. CDR3 sequence reads: CSASPTQAPNQPQHF. The CDR3 coding sequence is TGCAGTGCCAGTCCAACGCAGGCGCCCAATCAGCCCCAGCATTTT.

The chain employs TRBV5-1 and TRBJ2-3; D perhaps matches TRBD1 (6 bases). Germline V gene lookup returns CDR1 SGHRS and CDR2 YFSETQ. The germline V and J ends were trimmed by 0 bases and 3 bases, with 8 bases remaining between them. This CDR3 region has 14 residues. The CDR3: CASSLGGHTDTQYF. CDR3 nucleotide sequence: TGCGCCAGCAGCTTGGGGGGGCATACAGATACGCAGTATTTT.

J is TRBJ2-7 and V is TRBV6-2 or TRBV6-3, with 10 bases aligning to TRBD2. This CDR3 spans 15 amino acids. V was clipped by 2 bases and J by 3 bases; unmatched bases: 4. Germline V lookup: CDR1 MNHEY, CDR2 SVGEGT. The CDR3 DNA reads TGTGCCAGCAGTTACAGCGGGAGGGCGGTCTACGAGCAGTACTTC. This translates into CASSYSGRAVYEQYF.

This rearrangement joins TRBV5-5 to TRBJ2-1, with a possible D match to TRBD2 (6 bases). Trimming took 3 bases from V and 12 from J, leaving 19 bases between them. The CDR3 contains 14 residues. Germline CDR1 SGHKS, CDR2 YYEKEE (reference sequence). The CDR3 region has the DNA TGTGCCAGCAGCTCTGAATGGCCGGGGGTGGGGCAGTTCTTC. Encoded protein: CASSSEWPGVGQFF.

This chain uses TRBV5-1 with TRBJ2-1, with 7 positions matching TRBD2. J was trimmed by 4 bases and V by 0 bases; bases with no gene match: 4. The CDR3 extends over 15 amino acids. Germline CDR1 reads SGHRS; CDR2 reads YFSETQ. As DNA, the CDR3 is TGCGCCAGCAGCTTGGAAGTAGCGGGTTACAATGAGCAGTTCTTC. Protein: CASSLEVAGYNEQFF.

The J gene is TRBJ1-4, the V gene TRBV5-6; 11 nucleotides align to TRBD1. The V gene's germline CDR1 is SGHDT and CDR2 YYEEEE. The junction had 3 bases not matched to a gene; V was cut back by 1 base and J by 7 bases. This CDR3 is built from 15 residues. In nucleotides, the CDR3 is TGTGCCAGCAGCTTGCGGACAGGGGGCTTTGAAAAACTGTTTTTT. Amino acids: CASSLRTGGFEKLFF.

This clone was found once. The chain employs TRBV15 and TRBJ2-7; no firm D call. The germline V gene has CDR1 LNHNV and CDR2 YYDKDF (reference sequence). This CDR3 has 14 residues. Trimming removed 1 base at V and 7 bases at J, with 14 bases between. The CDR3 loop reads CATSRGDILGEQYF. In DNA, the CDR3 is TGTGCCACCAGCAGAGGAGACATCCTTGGGGAGCAGTACTTC.

The sample holds a few counts of this clone. This chain joins TRBV10-2 and TRBJ2-7; D call uncertain. This CDR3 comprises 10 residues. V was clipped by 9 bases and J by 3 bases, with 6 bases between them. From germline, CDR1 is WSHSY and CDR2 SAAADI. CDR3 sequence: CASGIYEQYF. CDR3 nucleotide sequence: TGCGCCAGTGGGATCTACGAGCAGTACTTC.

The V gene is TRBV9, the J gene TRBJ1-2; D is unclear. The ends were cut back, 1 base at V and 2 bases at J, with 6 bases in the middle. This CDR3 spans 13 amino acids. The germline gives CDR1 SGDLS, CDR2 YYNGEE. Here the CDR3 DNA reads TGTGCCAGCAGCGTAATAGTAAACTATGGCTACACCTTC. As protein: CASSVIVNYGYTF.

The rearrangement joins TRBV6-5 to TRBJ2-1, with D possibly TRBD1 on 5 matching bases. The CDR3 loop spans 11 amino acids. Trimming pared 5 bases from V and 7 bases from J, leaving 6 bases between. Germline-derived CDR1 and CDR2 are MNHEY and SVGAGI. This chain's CDR3 is CASSQGNEQFF. The CDR3 DNA sequence: TGTGCCAGCAGTCAGGGTAATGAGCAGTTCTTC.

The V call is TRBV6-5, the J call TRBJ1-2; a weak D match, TRBD1 (5 bases). The germline V gene has CDR1 MNHEY and CDR2 SVGAGI. The CDR3 runs to 15 residues. Trimming removed 7 bases from V and 2 bases from J, with 17 bases in between. The CDR3: CASTHQGGGNYGYTF. CDR3 sequence (DNA): TGTGCCAGCACCCACCAGGGAGGTGGGAACTATGGCTACACCTTC.

This chain uses TRBV10-2 with TRBJ2-2; 9 bases line up with TRBD2. CDR3 length: 14 residues. The J segment lost 8 bases and the V segment lost 9 bases, leaving 10 bases of the junction unmatched. From germline, CDR1 is WSHSY and CDR2 SAAADI. CDR3 bases: TGCGCCAGTGGGTTAGCGGGAGTCGGTGGGGAGCTGTTTTTT. It is translated as CASGLAGVGGELFF.

This sequence joins TRBV5-8 and TRBJ2-5; D is perhaps TRBD2 (6 bases). The germline V gene encodes CDR1 SGHTS and CDR2 YDEGEE. The V end lost 2 bases, the J end lost 5 bases, and 10 bases lay between the germline ends. This CDR3 is 13 amino acids long. CDR3 residues: CASSFRGLETQYF. The CDR3 region has the DNA TGTGCCAGCAGCTTTCGGGGGTTGGAGACCCAGTACTTC.

The CDR3 DNA is TGTGCCAGCAGCTTAAGTACCACCGGGGAGCTGTTTTTT. Protein sequence: CASSLSTTGELFF. The chain recombines TRBV7-3 with TRBJ2-2; D uncertain. In germline, CDR1 is SGHTA, CDR2 FQGTGA. CDR3 length: 13 residues. With 1 base removed from V and 4 bases from J, the gap between germline ends came to 4 bases.